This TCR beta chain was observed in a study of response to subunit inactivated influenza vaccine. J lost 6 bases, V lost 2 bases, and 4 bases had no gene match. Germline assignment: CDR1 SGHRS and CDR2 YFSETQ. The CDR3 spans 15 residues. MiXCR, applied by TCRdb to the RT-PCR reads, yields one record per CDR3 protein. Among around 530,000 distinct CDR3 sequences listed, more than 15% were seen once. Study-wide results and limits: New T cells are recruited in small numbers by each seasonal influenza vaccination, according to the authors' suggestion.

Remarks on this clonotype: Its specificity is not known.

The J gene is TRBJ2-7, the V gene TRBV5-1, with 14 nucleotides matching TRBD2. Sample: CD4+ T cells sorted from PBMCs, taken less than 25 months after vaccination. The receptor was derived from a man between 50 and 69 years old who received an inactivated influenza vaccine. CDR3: CASSFGLAGGGEQYF. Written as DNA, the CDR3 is TGCGCCAGCAGCTTCGGACTAGCGGGAGGTGGCGAGCAGTACTTC.